These 30 T cell receptor beta chains originate from one sample sequenced in a study of blood T cell repertoires in COVID-19. Sequenced by immunoSEQ multiplex PCR; TCRdb stores in-frame clones only, minus some. The repertoire holds under 200,000 clones, with around 84% as singletons. Sequenced material: PBMCs or T cells enriched from blood (not recorded which). These receptors originate from a man aged 50 or older who had recovered from COVID-19.

The chain employs TRBV27 and TRBJ2-7, with TRBD1 matching 7 bases. J gave up 2 bases and V 2 bases, and 6 bases lay outside the gene matches. The germline gives CDR1 MNHEY, CDR2 SMNVEV (reference sequence). This CDR3 region has 15 residues. The CDR3 DNA follows: TGTGCCAGCAGTTTAAAACCAACAGGGGCCTACGAGCAGTACTTC. This translates into CASSLKPTGAYEQYF.

The gene calls are TRBV29-1 and TRBJ1-1, with 7 bases that match TRBD1. Germline V CDR1 and CDR2: SQVTM, ANQGSEA. This CDR3 has 13 residues. V was pared by 5 bases and J by 4 bases, with 7 bases of the junction left unmatched. This CDR3 is CSVYTGVGTEAFF. The CDR3 nucleotides are TGCAGCGTTTACACAGGGGTGGGCACTGAAGCTTTCTTT.

This CDR3 is CASSGGRTTYEQYF. CDR3 DNA sequence: TGCGCCAGCAGCGGAGGCAGGACGACCTACGAGCAGTACTTC. The V gene is TRBV5-1, the J gene TRBJ2-7, with D perhaps TRBD2 (5 bases). CDR1 is SGHRS and CDR2 is YFSETQ in the germline V gene. The CDR3 is 14 residues long. The V gene lost 4 bases and the J gene lost 2 bases, with 13 bases spanning the gap.

This clone was observed many times. J is TRBJ1-3 and V is TRBV27; no definite D call. Between the trimmed V and J ends, which lost 5 bases and 6 bases, there was a span of 14 bases. The CDR3 contains 14 residues. CDR1 MNHEY and CDR2 SMNVEV come from the germline V gene (reference sequence). This chain's CDR3 is CASSSMAGVNTIYF. The CDR3 DNA reads TGTGCCAGCAGTAGCATGGCAGGCGTAAACACCATATATTTT.

The chain employs TRBV18 and TRBJ2-2; 9 bases fit TRBD1. The ends lost 0 bases at V and 4 bases at J; junction bases unmatched: 3. This CDR3 has 16 amino acids. The germline gives CDR1 KGHSH, CDR2 LQKENI. Here the CDR3 reads CASSPPMGQGTGELFF. The CDR3 coding sequence is TGTGCCAGCTCACCACCGATGGGACAGGGCACCGGGGAGCTGTTTTTT.

This chain connects TRBV19 to TRBJ1-3, with 7 nucleotides matching TRBD1. The trim removed 6 bases at V and 0 bases at J, leaving 5 bases unmatched. This CDR3 has 15 amino acids. The germline gives CDR1 LNHDA, CDR2 SQIVND (reference sequence). The CDR3 loop is CASSPTGSSGNTIYF. CDR3 nucleotides: TGTGCCAGTAGCCCGACAGGGAGCTCTGGAAACACCATATATTTT. The full variable domain, in which reference TRBV19 and TRBJ1-3 provide the parts outside the CDR3, is DGGITQSPKYLFRKEGQNVTLSCEQNLNHDAMYWYRQDPGQGLRLIYYSQIVNDFQKGDIAEGYSVSREKKESFPLTVTSAQKNPTAFYLCASSPTGSSGNTIYFGEGSWLTVV.

CDR3 DNA: TGCGCCAGCAGTCCCACGGGGGGCCTCGTGAACGAGCAGTACTTC. This translates into CASSPTGGLVNEQYF. The chain employs TRBV10-2 and TRBJ2-7; TRBD2 might be the D (7 bases). The V and J ends lost 5 bases and 5 bases respectively, with 19 bases between them. The CDR3 consists of 15 residues. Germline CDR1 reads WSHSY; CDR2 reads SAAADI.

The chain recombines TRBV9 with TRBJ2-3; 8 bases are a match to TRBD2. The CDR3 totals 15 residues. Trimming removed 2 bases from V and 7 bases from J; junction bases left unmatched: 9. Germline V gives CDR1 SGDLS, CDR2 YYNGEE. CDR3 nucleotide sequence: TGTGCCAGCAGCGTTTACGAGACTAGCGTCAATACGCAGTATTTT. This gives the protein CASSVYETSVNTQYF.

This clone was detected only a few times. The chain recombines TRBV5-8 with TRBJ2-7; 12 bases map to TRBD2. The CDR3 sequence is 15 residues long. V trimming: 0 bases; J trimming: 2 bases; junction bases outside the gene matches: 0. The germline V gene has CDR1 SGHTS and CDR2 YDEGEE. CDR3 sequence reads: CASSLGLAGAYEQYF. The DNA of the CDR3 is TGTGCCAGCAGCTTGGGACTAGCGGGGGCCTACGAGCAGTACTTC. The variable domain in full, with the rest retrieved from reference TRBV5-8 and TRBJ2-7, is EAGVTQSPTHLIKTRGQQATLRCSPISGHTSVYWYQQALGLGLQFLLWYDEGEERNRGNFPPRFSGRQFPNYSSELNVNALELEDSALYLCASSLGLAGAYEQYFGPGTRLTVT.

This rearrangement joins TRBV4-2 to TRBJ1-1; 7 positions agree with TRBD1. The ends lost 1 base at V and 5 bases at J; junction bases unmatched: 4. There are 14 residues in the CDR3. In germline, CDR1 is LGHNA, CDR2 YNFKEQ. The CDR3 loop reads CASSQVQGGTEAFF. In DNA, the CDR3 is TGTGCCAGCAGCCAAGTCCAGGGGGGTACTGAAGCTTTCTTT.

The chain employs TRBV3-1 (or the pseudogene TRBV3-2) and TRBJ2-1; 9 nucleotides align to TRBD1. V lost 3 bases and J lost 8; bases outside the gene matches: 5. Per the germline V gene, CDR1 is LGHDT and CDR2 is YNNKEL (reference sequence). This CDR3 contains 14 residues. Written as DNA, the CDR3 is TGTGCCAGCAGCCATAGGACAGGGGAGGATGAGCAGTTCTTC. It codes for CASSHRTGEDEQFF.

The V call is TRBV2, the J call TRBJ1-5, with 9 bases fitting TRBD1. The germline V gene has CDR1 SNHLY and CDR2 FYNNEI. The CDR3 runs to 16 residues. Trimming took 5 bases from V and 1 from J; bases not matched to a gene: 6. This CDR3 reads CASSIQGADSNQPQHF. In nucleotides, the CDR3 is TGTGCCAGCAGTATACAGGGGGCCGACAGCAATCAGCCCCAGCATTTT.

The chain couples TRBV11-2 to TRBJ2-2, with 10 bases fitting TRBD1. The germline V gene encodes CDR1 SGHAT and CDR2 FQNNGV. J was trimmed by 3 bases and V by 3 bases; bases with no gene match: 4. The CDR3 extends over 16 amino acids. The chain's CDR3 is CASSFKDRGDTGELFF. The CDR3 DNA sequence: TGTGCCAGCAGCTTTAAGGACAGGGGGGACACCGGGGAGCTGTTTTTT.

The chain links TRBV18 to TRBJ1-3; D unclear. Trimming removed 3 bases at V and 4 bases at J, with 10 bases between. This CDR3 region has 14 residues. Looked up from germline, CDR1 is KGHSH and CDR2 is LQKENI. CDR3 DNA: TGTGCCAGCTCACCCGCGGTCGGGGGAAACACCATATATTTT. Translation: CASSPAVGGNTIYF.

The V gene is TRBV7-8, the J gene TRBJ1-2; D is undetermined. Germline lookup yields CDR1 SGHVS and CDR2 FQNEAQ. The CDR3 loop spans 14 amino acids. Trimming took 2 bases from V and 0 from J, leaving 7 bases between them. The CDR3 here is CASSLFTTNYGYTF. The CDR3 nucleotides are TGTGCCAGCAGCTTATTTACAACTAACTATGGCTACACCTTC.

The CDR3 coding sequence is TGTGCCAGCAGCTTGCAGCGGGGGGGCTACGAGCAGTACTTC. Translation: CASSLQRGGYEQYF. The chain couples TRBV5-4 to TRBJ2-7; TRBD2 matches at 10 bases. V lost 1 base to trimming and J lost 3 bases; unmatched junction nucleotides: 1. This CDR3 is 14 amino acids long. Looked up from germline, CDR1 is SGHNT and CDR2 is YYREEE (reference sequence).

The V and J genes are TRBV5-6 and TRBJ1-2; 7 nucleotides match TRBD1. The germline CDR1 and CDR2 sequences are SGHDT and YYEEEE. V lost 3 bases and J lost 8; bases outside the gene matches: 10. The CDR3 has 14 residues. In DNA, the CDR3 is TGTGCCAGCAGCTCGGGACAGAACTTACAAGGCTACACCTTC. Its translation is CASSSGQNLQGYTF.

The rearrangement joins TRBV6-2 or TRBV6-3 to TRBJ2-1, with 7 bases aligning to TRBD1. CDR1 is MNHEY, CDR2 SVGEGT, per germline. The CDR3 has 17 residues. Trimming took 0 bases from V and 3 from J; bases not matched to a gene: 8. CDR3: CASSYSRDRASYNEQFF. The CDR3 nucleotides are TGTGCCAGCAGTTACTCGCGAGACAGGGCCAGCTACAATGAGCAGTTCTTC.

This clone was detected once. This chain connects TRBV5-1 to TRBJ1-1, with 8 bases aligning to TRBD1. V was pared by 6 bases and J by 4 bases, with 5 bases of the junction left unmatched. This CDR3 spans 13 amino acids. Germline assignment: CDR1 SGHRS and CDR2 YFSETQ. The CDR3 reads CASTSTGATEAFF. The CDR3 DNA follows: TGCGCCAGCACCTCGACAGGGGCCACTGAAGCTTTCTTT. Looking up the rest from reference TRBV5-1 and TRBJ1-1 gives the full variable domain: KAGVTQTPRYLIKTRGQQVTLSCSPISGHRSVSWYQQTPGQGLQFLFEYFSETQRNKGNFPGRFSGRQFSNSRSEMNVSTLELGDSALYLCASTSTGATEAFFGQGTRLTVV.

CDR3 region: CASSPEDRVGYGYTF. CDR3 nucleotides: TGTGCCAGCAGTCCCGAGGATCGGGTAGGCTATGGCTACACCTTC. V usage is TRBV11-2 and J usage is TRBJ1-2; D remains unclear. V was pared by 6 bases and J by 4 bases, with 18 bases between. Germline lookup yields CDR1 SGHAT and CDR2 FQNNGV. CDR3 size: 15 residues.

The chain couples TRBV5-1 to TRBJ2-5; 7 bases match TRBD2. The CDR3 covers 15 residues. CDR1 is SGHRS, CDR2 YFSETQ, per germline. With V trimmed by 4 bases and J by 4 bases, 10 bases remained unmatched. DNA of the CDR3: TGCGCCAGCAGCCAAATGGGGGGGAGCTTAGAGACCCAGTACTTC. Encoded protein: CASSQMGGSLETQYF. The variable domain in full, completed from reference TRBV5-1 and TRBJ2-5, reads KAGVTQTPRYLIKTRGQQVTLSCSPISGHRSVSWYQQTPGQGLQFLFEYFSETQRNKGNFPGRFSGRQFSNSRSEMNVSTLELGDSALYLCASSQMGGSLETQYFGPGTRLLVL.

The genes are TRBV18 and TRBJ2-5; D is unclear. The length of the CDR3 is 13 residues. Trimming took 4 bases from V and 3 from J, leaving 9 bases between them. Germline CDR1 KGHSH, CDR2 LQKENI. DNA for the CDR3: TGTGCCAGCTCACTCAGCAGGAAAGAGACCCAGTACTTC. Protein: CASSLSRKETQYF. Full variable domain (outside the CDR3, taken from reference TRBV18 and TRBJ2-5): NAGVMQNPRHLVRRRGQEARLRCSPMKGHSHVYWYRQLPEEGLKFMVYLQKENIIDESGMPKERFSAEFPKEGPSILRIQQVVRGDSAAYFCASSLSRKETQYFGPGTRLLVL.

This chain joins TRBV10-3 and TRBJ1-6; no definite D call. The germline V gene has CDR1 ENHRY and CDR2 SYGVKD. The CDR3 contains 14 residues. V was trimmed by 6 bases and J by 7 bases, leaving 13 bases between them. For the CDR3, the DNA is TGTGCCATCAGCTCCGCAGCGAAAAATTCACCCCTCCACTTT. Its protein is CAISSAAKNSPLHF.

The gene calls are TRBV19 and TRBJ1-1; D call uncertain. Germline V lookup: CDR1 LNHDA, CDR2 SQIVND (reference sequence). The V gene lost 7 bases and the J gene lost 5 bases, with 20 bases spanning the gap. This CDR3 region has 15 residues. The CDR3: CASKGVTSKPTEAFF. The CDR3 nucleotides read TGTGCCAGTAAGGGAGTAACCTCAAAGCCGACTGAAGCTTTCTTT.

V usage is TRBV18 and J usage is TRBJ1-1, with 8 bases matching TRBD1. Trimming removed 5 bases from V and 1 base from J; junction bases left unmatched: 3. The germline gives CDR1 KGHSH, CDR2 LQKENI. The CDR3 is made up of 14 amino acids. CDR3 bases: TGTGCCAGCTCAAGGGGACAGGCGAACACTGAAGCTTTCTTT. Translation gives CASSRGQANTEAFF. Full variable domain (remainder filled in from reference TRBV18 and TRBJ1-1): NAGVMQNPRHLVRRRGQEARLRCSPMKGHSHVYWYRQLPEEGLKFMVYLQKENIIDESGMPKERFSAEFPKEGPSILRIQQVVRGDSAAYFCASSRGQANTEAFFGQGTRLTVV.

This chain uses TRBV5-5 with TRBJ2-7; 10 bases line up with TRBD1. CDR3 length: 15 residues. Germline lookup yields CDR1 SGHKS and CDR2 YYEKEE (reference sequence). V gave up 5 bases and J gave up 3 bases; unmatched junction bases: 8. The chain's CDR3 is CASSGRDRGFYEQYF. The CDR3 DNA reads TGTGCCAGCAGTGGACGGGACAGGGGCTTCTACGAGCAGTACTTC. Complete variable domain (other parts from reference TRBV5-5 and TRBJ2-7): DAGVTQSPTHLIKTRGQQVTLRCSPISGHKSVSWYQQVLGQGPQFIFQYYEKEERGRGNFPDRFSARQFPNYSSELNVNALLLGDSALYLCASSGRDRGFYEQYFGPGTRLTVT.

J is TRBJ1-2 and V is TRBV5-4; D might be TRBD1 (6 bases). The CDR3 sequence is 14 residues long. With 0 bases removed from V and 8 bases from J, the gap between germline ends came to 14 bases. Germline V gene sequence: CDR1 SGHNT, CDR2 YYREEE (reference sequence). The CDR3 reads CASSLALQGDGYTF. The CDR3 DNA is TGTGCCAGCAGCTTGGCATTACAGGGAGACGGCTACACCTTC. Together with reference TRBV5-4 and TRBJ1-2, the CDR3 gives the full variable domain: ETGVTQSPTHLIKTRGQQVTLRCSSQSGHNTVSWYQQALGQGPQFIFQYYREEENGRGNFPPRFSGLQFPNYSSELNVNALELDDSALYLCASSLALQGDGYTFGSGTRLTVV.

This clone appeared a few times. The chain has TRBV6-2 or TRBV6-3 and TRBJ2-5; TRBD2 agrees at 9 bases. Germline-derived CDR1 and CDR2 are MNHEY and SVGEGT. V trimming: 3 bases; J trimming: 4 bases; junction bases outside the gene matches: 15. CDR3 length equals 18 residues. CDR3 in amino acids: CASSYLGTSNRRGETQYF. The CDR3 DNA reads as TGTGCCAGCAGTTATTTAGGGACTAGCAACCGAAGGGGAGAGACCCAGTACTTC.

This sequence joins TRBV15 and TRBJ2-3, with 10 bases identical to TRBD2. CDR3 length: 17 amino acids. Losses at the gene ends were 3 bases for V and 2 bases for J; bases not matched to a gene: 8. CDR1 is LNHNV, CDR2 YYDKDF, per germline (reference sequence). As DNA, the CDR3 is TGTGCCACCAGCAGTTCCATACTAGCGGGGTACACAGATACGCAGTATTTT. It yields the protein CATSSSILAGYTDTQYF.

The rearrangement links TRBV19 to TRBJ1-6, with D possibly being TRBD1 (5 bases). The CDR3 has 16 amino acids. Germline V gene data show CDR1 as LNHDA and CDR2 as SQIVND (reference sequence). Between the trimmed V and J ends, which lost 1 base and 10 bases, there was a span of 17 bases. The CDR3 nucleotides read TGTGCCAGTAGTATAGGGGCTTCGGGGGTTCTCTCACCCCTCCACTTT. Its protein product is CASSIGASGVLSPLHF.